This T cell receptor (beta chain) derives from a study of stem cell transplantation in POMP-related autoinflammatory disease. In the study overall: Impaired MHC class I-dependent CD8+ differentiation was hypothesized from defective thymoproteasomes. CD8+ T cells were low and CD4+ cells naive-skewed before transplant.

Produced via immunoSEQ multiplex PCR; TCRdb's table is partial and in-frame only. The sample lists some 70,000 clones, approximately 91% seen once, with about 0.69% in the top ten. A remark on this clone: Its target is not known.

CDR3 length: 15 amino acids. The V segment lost 6 bases and the J segment 3 bases; nucleotides outside the gene matches: 11. Germline V lookup: CDR1 MRHNA, CDR2 SNTAGT. Whole-study results and caveats: Patients with PRAID showed a restricted number of unique TRB V-J gene pairings. In patients with PRAID, every analyzed T-cell subset tended to show lower diversity and higher clonality.

The starting material was CD4+ T cells from PBMCs, obtained after stem cell transplantation. V and J are TRBV6-4 and TRBJ2-7, with 7 bases that match TRBD2. The source is a human patient with POMP-related autoinflammation and immune dysregulation (PRAID). The T cells may partly be graft donor cells. As DNA, the CDR3 is TGTGCCAGCAGGGCCTTGAGCGGGATACTCTACGAGCAGTACTTC. It encodes CASRALSGILYEQYF.